This T cell receptor (beta chain) appears in the sequencing data of a study of T-cell reconstitution after alpha-beta-depleted transplantation in children. The study's findings and limits: Reportedly, alpha-beta T cells present about two months post-transplant originated from several hundred expanded clones of graft origin. At the one-year point after transplant, T-cell counts and TCRbeta diversity were found to come mostly from T cells that had been newly produced.

This CDR3 has 15 residues. V dropped 4 bases and J dropped 1 base, with 13 bases sitting between them. Per the germline V gene, CDR1 is SGHVS and CDR2 is FNYEAQ. The authors prepared the TCRbeta library with unique molecular identifiers. In TCRdb, the PCR reads were re-called with MiXCR into one record per CDR3 protein. The sample has 60,000 or so distinct CDR3 sequences; roughly 45% are singletons. A few counts support this clonotype. Its antigen is undetermined. The chain links TRBV7-6 to TRBJ1-1; TRBD1 might be the D (5 bases). This specimen was PBMCs, mostly from graft donor cells, taken 360 days after TCRalphabeta/CD19-depleted stem cell transplant. The clonotype was recovered from a male patient between 5 and 17 years old who had a stem cell transplant for acute lymphoblastic leukemia, so the T cells may come from the graft donor. CDR3 bases: TGTGCCAGCAGCTCCAGGGTTTTCGGGAACACTGAAGCTTTCTTT. Protein sequence: CASSSRVFGNTEAFF.